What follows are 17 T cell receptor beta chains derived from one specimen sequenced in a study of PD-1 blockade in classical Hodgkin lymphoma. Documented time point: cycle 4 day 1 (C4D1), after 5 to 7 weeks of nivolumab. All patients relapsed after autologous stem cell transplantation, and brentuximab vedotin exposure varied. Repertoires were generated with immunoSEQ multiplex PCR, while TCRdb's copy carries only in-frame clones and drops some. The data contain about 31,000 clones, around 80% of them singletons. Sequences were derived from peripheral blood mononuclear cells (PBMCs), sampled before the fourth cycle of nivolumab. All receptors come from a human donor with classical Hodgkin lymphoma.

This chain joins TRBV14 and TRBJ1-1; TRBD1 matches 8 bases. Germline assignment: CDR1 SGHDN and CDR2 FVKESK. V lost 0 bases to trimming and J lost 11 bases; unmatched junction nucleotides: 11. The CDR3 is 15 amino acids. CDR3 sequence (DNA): TGTGCCAGCAGCCAAGATCAGGGGGCCTTTGGCTTGGCTTTCTTT. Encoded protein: CASSQDQGAFGLAFF.

This CDR3 reads CASRGAGNQPQHF. The CDR3 DNA reads TGTGCTAGTAGGGGAGCGGGCAATCAGCCCCAGCATTTT. The J gene is TRBJ1-5, the V gene TRBV12-5, with D possibly being TRBD1 (5 bases). The CDR3 sequence is 13 residues long. The germline V and J ends were trimmed by 8 bases and 2 bases, with 10 bases remaining between them. CDR1 is LGHNT, CDR2 FRNRAP, per germline. Drawing the rest from reference TRBV12-5 and TRBJ1-5, the complete variable domain is DARVTQTPRHKVTEMGQEVTMRCQPILGHNTVFWYRQTMMQGLELLAYFRNRAPLDDSGMPKDRFSAEMPDATLATLKIQPSEPRDSAVYFCASRGAGNQPQHFGDGTRLSIL.

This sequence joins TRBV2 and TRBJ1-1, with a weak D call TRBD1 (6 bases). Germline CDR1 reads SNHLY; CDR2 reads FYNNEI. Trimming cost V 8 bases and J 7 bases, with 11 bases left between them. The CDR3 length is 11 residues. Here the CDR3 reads CASLDSFEAFF. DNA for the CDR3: TGTGCCAGCTTGGACAGCTTTGAAGCTTTCTTT.

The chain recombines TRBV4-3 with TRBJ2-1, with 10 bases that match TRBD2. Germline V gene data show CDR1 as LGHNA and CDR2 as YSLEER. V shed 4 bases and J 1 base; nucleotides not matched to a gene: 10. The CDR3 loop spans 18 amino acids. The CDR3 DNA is TGCGCCAGCAGCCTTCAGCGGGGGGGCCTCCCTTCCTACAATGAGCAGTTCTTC. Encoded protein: CASSLQRGGLPSYNEQFF.

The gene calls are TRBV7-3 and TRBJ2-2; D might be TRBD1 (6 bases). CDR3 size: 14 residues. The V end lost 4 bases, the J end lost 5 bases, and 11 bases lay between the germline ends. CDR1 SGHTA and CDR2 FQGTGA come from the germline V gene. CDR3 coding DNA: TGTGCCAGCAGCTCCACAGGGAATACCGGGGAGCTGTTTTTT. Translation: CASSSTGNTGELFF.

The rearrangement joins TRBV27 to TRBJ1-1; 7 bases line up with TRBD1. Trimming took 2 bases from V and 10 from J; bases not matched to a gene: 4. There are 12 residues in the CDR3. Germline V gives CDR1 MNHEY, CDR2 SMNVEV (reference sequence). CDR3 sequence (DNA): TGTGCCAGCAGTTTAGGGGACAGACCAGCTTTCTTT. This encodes CASSLGDRPAFF.

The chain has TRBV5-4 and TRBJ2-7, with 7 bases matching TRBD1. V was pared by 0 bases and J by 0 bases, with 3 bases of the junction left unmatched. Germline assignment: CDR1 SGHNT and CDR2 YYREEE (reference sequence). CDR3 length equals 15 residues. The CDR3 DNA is TGTGCCAGCAGCTTGGAGCGACAGGGCTCCTACGAGCAGTACTTC. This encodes CASSLERQGSYEQYF.

The CDR3 loop is CASSQVAGLGGELFF. The CDR3 DNA is TGTGCCAGCAGCCAAGTGGCGGGGCTGGGCGGGGAGCTGTTTTTT. The chain carries TRBV14 and TRBJ2-2; maybe TRBD2 (6 bases). The CDR3 runs 15 residues. Trimming took off 1 base at V and 7 bases at J, with 13 bases between the two ends. Germline lookup yields CDR1 SGHDN and CDR2 FVKESK. The full variable domain, its missing parts supplied by reference TRBV14 and TRBJ2-2, is EAGVTQFPSHSVIEKGQTVTLRCDPISGHDNLYWYRRVMGKEIKFLLHFVKESKQDESGMPNNRFLAERTGGTYSTLKVQPAELEDSGVYFCASSQVAGLGGELFFGEGSRLTVL.

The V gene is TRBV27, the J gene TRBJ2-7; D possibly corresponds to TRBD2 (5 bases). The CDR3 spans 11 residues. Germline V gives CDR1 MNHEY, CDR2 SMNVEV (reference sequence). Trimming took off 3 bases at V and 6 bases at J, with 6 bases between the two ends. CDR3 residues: CASSFGGEQYF. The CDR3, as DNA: TGTGCCAGCAGTTTCGGAGGCGAGCAGTACTTC.

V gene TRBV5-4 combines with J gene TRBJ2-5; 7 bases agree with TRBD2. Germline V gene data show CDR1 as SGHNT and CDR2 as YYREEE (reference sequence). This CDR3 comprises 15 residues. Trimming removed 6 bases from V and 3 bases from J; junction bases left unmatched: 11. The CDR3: CASTEIGGGEETQYF. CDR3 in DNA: TGTGCCAGCACCGAAATAGGTGGGGGGGAAGAGACCCAGTACTTC.

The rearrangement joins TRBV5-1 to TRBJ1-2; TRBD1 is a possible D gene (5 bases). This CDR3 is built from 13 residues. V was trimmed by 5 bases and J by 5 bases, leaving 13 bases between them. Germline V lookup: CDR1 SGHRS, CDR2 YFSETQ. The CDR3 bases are TGCGCCAGCAGAGGCGACAGTCTATATGGCTACACCTTC. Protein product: CASRGDSLYGYTF.

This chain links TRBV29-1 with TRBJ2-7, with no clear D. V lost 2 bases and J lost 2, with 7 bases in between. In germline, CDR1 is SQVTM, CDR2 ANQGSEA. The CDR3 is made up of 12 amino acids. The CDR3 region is CSVENTTYEQYF. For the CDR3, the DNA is TGCAGCGTTGAAAACACTACCTACGAGCAGTACTTC.

CDR3 in DNA: TGTGCCAGCAGCCAAAGCAGGGGCTCTGGAAACACCATATATTTT. Protein product: CASSQSRGSGNTIYF. This chain links TRBV7-9 with TRBJ1-3; the D gene is possibly TRBD1 (6 bases). The CDR3 has 15 amino acids. Germline CDR1 reads SEHNR; CDR2 reads FQNEAQ (reference sequence). Trimming pared 5 bases from V and 0 bases from J, leaving 11 bases between. The full variable domain, completed using reference TRBV7-9 and TRBJ1-3, is DTGVSQNPRHKITKRGQNVTFRCDPISEHNRLYWYRQTLGQGPEFLTYFQNEAQLEKSRLLSDRFSAERPKGSFSTLEIQRTEQGDSAMYLCASSQSRGSGNTIYFGEGSWLTVV.

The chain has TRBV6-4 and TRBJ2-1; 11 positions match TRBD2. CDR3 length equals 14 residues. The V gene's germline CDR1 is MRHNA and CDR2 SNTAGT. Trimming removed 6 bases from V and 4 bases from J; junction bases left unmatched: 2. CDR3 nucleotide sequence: TGTGCCAGCAGCAGACTAGCGGGGTACAATGAGCAGTTCTTC. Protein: CASSRLAGYNEQFF.

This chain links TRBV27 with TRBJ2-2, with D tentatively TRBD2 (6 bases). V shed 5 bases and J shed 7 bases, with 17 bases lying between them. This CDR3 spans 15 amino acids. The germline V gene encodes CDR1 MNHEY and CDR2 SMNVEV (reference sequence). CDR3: CASSPPPRGNGELFF. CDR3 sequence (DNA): TGTGCCAGCAGTCCGCCACCCCGGGGGAACGGGGAGCTGTTTTTT.

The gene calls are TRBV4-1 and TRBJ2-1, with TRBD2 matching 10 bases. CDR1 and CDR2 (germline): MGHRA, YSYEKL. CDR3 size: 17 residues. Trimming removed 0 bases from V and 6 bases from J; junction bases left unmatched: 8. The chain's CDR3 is CASSQDHSGGNLNEQFF. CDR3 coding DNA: TGCGCCAGCAGCCAAGACCATAGCGGGGGGAACCTCAATGAGCAGTTCTTC.

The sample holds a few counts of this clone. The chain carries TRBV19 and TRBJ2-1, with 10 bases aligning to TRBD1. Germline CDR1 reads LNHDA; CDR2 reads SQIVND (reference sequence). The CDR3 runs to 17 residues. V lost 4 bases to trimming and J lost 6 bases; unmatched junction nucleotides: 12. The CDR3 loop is CASSKGRGDRGSNEQFF. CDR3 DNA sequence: TGTGCCAGTAGTAAAGGGAGAGGGGACAGGGGTAGCAATGAGCAGTTCTTC.